This T cell receptor beta chain comes out of a study of metastatic and nonmetastatic thyroid tumors. CDR1 and CDR2 from the germline V gene are MGHRA and YSYEKL. The CDR3 spans 15 residues. This clone appeared many times. Just one base apart from a much larger clone, this may be a read error. Other DNA sequences in this specimen translate into the identical CDR3. None of the patients had undergone any treatment ahead of thyroid surgery. TCRdb reprocessed the PCR reads using MiXCR. Of 25,000 to 35,000 clones listed, around 17% are singletons. The specimen was blood. This rearrangement joins TRBV4-1 to TRBJ2-5; the D is unclear. This receptor was identified in a female donor with papillary thyroid cancer or a benign thyroid nodule (not recorded which). Some clones in this sample may be carry-over from other donors' samples. The CDR3 is CASSQDTVWEETQYF. CDR3 nucleotide sequence: TGCGCCAGCAGCCAAGACACCGTCTGGGAAGAAACCCAGTACTTC.